A selection of T cell receptor beta chains follows, all from one sample in a study of blood T cell repertoires in COVID-19. TCRdb's table, derived via immunoSEQ multiplex PCR, lists solely in-frame clones and lacks some. This table has roughly 130,000 clones, roughly three quarters appearing once. Sequenced material: peripheral blood. The source of these receptors is a woman aged 70-85 years with COVID-19, enrolled during active disease. The CDR3 runs from the conserved cysteine through the conserved F or W. A D gene is named only where the DNA matches it firmly. Clone size is stated in some rows and not others, as once, few, many or a class when expanded.

>TRBJ1-2|-|-|TRBV5-4
CASTSTAYLGGYTF
TGTGCCAGCACCTCGACAGCGTACTTGGGTGGCTACACCTTC
>TRBJ1-2|-|few|TRBV19
CAGSTGLYYGYTF
TGTGCCGGAAGTACAGGATTGTACTATGGCTACACCTTC
>TRBJ1-1|-|-|TRBV3-1/TRBV3-2
CASSPYGVEGTEAFF
TGTGCCAGCAGCCCGTACGGGGTCGAGGGCACTGAAGCTTTCTTT
>TRBJ1-1|-|-|TRBV5-1
CASSPAGVGDEAFF
TGCGCCAGCAGCCCGGCGGGGGTGGGAGATGAAGCTTTCTTT
>TRBJ1-2|-|few|TRBV7-2
CASSQRGGRYEYGYTF
TGTGCCAGCAGCCAAAGGGGCGGCAGATATGAATATGGCTACACCTTC
>TRBJ1-5|TRBD1|-|TRBV4-1
CASSQEGTGRGQPQHF
TGCGCCAGCAGCCAAGAGGGGACAGGGCGGGGTCAGCCCCAGCATTTT
>TRBJ2-3|-|-|TRBV5-1
CASAWLAGPTDTQYF
TGCGCCAGCGCGTGGTTGGCGGGTCCCACAGATACGCAGTATTTT
>TRBJ1-2|-|-|TRBV10-3
CAITLYSDYGYTF
TGTGCCATCACCCTGTATTCGGACTATGGCTACACCTTC
>TRBJ2-2|-|-|TRBV4-2
CASSQKGLANTGELFF
TGTGCCAGCAGCCAAAAGGGACTCGCGAACACCGGGGAGCTGTTTTTT
>TRBJ2-7|TRBD2|-|TRBV5-4
CASSLVGGDTQYF
TGTGCCAGCAGCTTGGTGGGGGGGGATACTCAGTACTTC
>TRBJ2-1|TRBD2|-|TRBV9
CASSVDSGGSYNEQFF
TGTGCCAGCAGCGTAGATAGCGGGGGCTCCTACAATGAGCAGTTCTTC
>TRBJ1-2|-|-|TRBV5-1
CASSPATGLRHYGYTF
TGCGCCAGCAGCCCTGCAACAGGGTTAAGACACTATGGCTACACCTTC
>TRBJ2-7|-|-|TRBV9
CASSIDGSHYEQYF
TGTGCCAGCAGCATCGACGGGTCCCACTACGAGCAGTACTTC
>TRBJ2-7|TRBD1|-|TRBV7-8
CASSLAPGQWDEQYF
TGTGCCAGCAGCTTAGCGCCGGGACAGTGGGACGAGCAGTACTTC
>TRBJ2-7|-|once|TRBV18
CASSPSTDEQYF
TGTGCCAGCTCACCTAGTACTGACGAGCAGTACTTC
>TRBJ2-1|TRBD1|-|TRBV6-5
CASRAQGAQGNEQFF
TGTGCCAGCAGGGCACAGGGGGCGCAGGGAAATGAGCAGTTCTTC
>TRBJ2-5|TRBD1|-|TRBV19
CASSIEGRQGGQYF
TGTGCCAGTAGTATAGAGGGTAGACAGGGTGGTCAGTACTTC
>TRBJ2-5|TRBD1|-|TRBV7-3
CASSRRQGETQYF
TGTGCCAGCAGCCGCCGACAGGGAGAGACCCAGTACTTC
>TRBJ2-3|TRBD2|-|TRBV10-3
CAITAGDGTDTQYF
TGTGCCATTACAGCGGGGGACGGCACAGATACGCAGTATTTT
>TRBJ2-3|-|-|TRBV7-9
CASSLAPSPDTQYF
TGTGCCAGCAGCCTAGCCCCGAGTCCGGATACGCAGTATTTT
>TRBJ1-2|TRBD1|-|TRBV6-2/TRBV6-3
CASSDQGGYGYTF
TGTGCCAGCAGTGACCAGGGGGGCTATGGCTACACCTTC
>TRBJ1-5|-|few|TRBV6-2/TRBV6-3
CASSYGAAYSNQPQHF
TGTGCCAGCAGTTACGGGGCAGCTTATAGCAATCAGCCCCAGCATTTT
>TRBJ2-3|-|-|TRBV7-2
CASSFMGGDTQYF
TGTGCCAGCAGCTTTATGGGGGGAGATACGCAGTATTTT
>TRBJ1-6|-|many|TRBV10-3
CATRQGINSPLHF
TGTGCCACCCGGCAGGGTATCAATTCACCCCTCCACTTT
>TRBJ1-2|-|once|TRBV6-1
CASSDGNYGYTF
TGTGCCAGCAGTGACGGGAACTATGGCTACACCTTC
>TRBJ2-7|TRBD1|-|TRBV19
CASTGQGASYKQYF
TGTGCCAGCACGGGACAGGGGGCTTCCTACAAGCAGTACTTC
>TRBJ1-1|-|-|TRBV28
CASTIPLGGNTEAFF
TGTGCCAGCACCATCCCCCTCGGCGGGAACACTGAAGCTTTCTTT